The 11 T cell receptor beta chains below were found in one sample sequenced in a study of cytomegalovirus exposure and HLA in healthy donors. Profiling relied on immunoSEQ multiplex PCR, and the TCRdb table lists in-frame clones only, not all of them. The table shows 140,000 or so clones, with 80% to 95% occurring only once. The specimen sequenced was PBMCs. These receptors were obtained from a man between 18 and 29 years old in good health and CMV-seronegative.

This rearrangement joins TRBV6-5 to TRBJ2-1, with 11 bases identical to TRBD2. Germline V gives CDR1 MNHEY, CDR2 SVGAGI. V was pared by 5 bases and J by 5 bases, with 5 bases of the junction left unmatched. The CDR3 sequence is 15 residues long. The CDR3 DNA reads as TGTGCCAGCAGTCGAGGGACTAGCGGAAACAATGAGCAGTTCTTC. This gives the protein CASSRGTSGNNEQFF.

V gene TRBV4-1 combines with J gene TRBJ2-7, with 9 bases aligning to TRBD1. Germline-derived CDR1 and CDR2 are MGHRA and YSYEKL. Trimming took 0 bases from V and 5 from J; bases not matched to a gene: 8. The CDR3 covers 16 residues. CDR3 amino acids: CASSQERDRVGDEQYF. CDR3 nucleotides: TGCGCCAGCAGCCAAGAGCGGGACAGGGTGGGCGACGAGCAGTACTTC.

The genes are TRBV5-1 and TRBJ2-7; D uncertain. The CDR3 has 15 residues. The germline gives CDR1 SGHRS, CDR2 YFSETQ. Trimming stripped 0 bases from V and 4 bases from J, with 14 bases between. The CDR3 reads CASSLASRPDYEQYF. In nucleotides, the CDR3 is TGCGCCAGCAGCTTGGCCTCTAGACCCGATTACGAGCAGTACTTC. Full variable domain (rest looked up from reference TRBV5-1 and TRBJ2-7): KAGVTQTPRYLIKTRGQQVTLSCSPISGHRSVSWYQQTPGQGLQFLFEYFSETQRNKGNFPGRFSGRQFSNSRSEMNVSTLELGDSALYLCASSLASRPDYEQYFGPGTRLTVT.

CDR3 sequence reads: CASSQDRANNQPQHF. CDR3 DNA sequence: TGTGCCAGCAGCCAGGACAGGGCGAACAATCAGCCCCAGCATTTT. The chain uses TRBV6-6 and TRBJ1-5; 8 bases match TRBD1. The CDR3 extends over 15 amino acids. Germline trimming cut 6 bases from V and 3 bases from J; bases unmatched to any gene: 7. Germline CDR1 MNHNY, CDR2 SVGAGI (reference sequence).

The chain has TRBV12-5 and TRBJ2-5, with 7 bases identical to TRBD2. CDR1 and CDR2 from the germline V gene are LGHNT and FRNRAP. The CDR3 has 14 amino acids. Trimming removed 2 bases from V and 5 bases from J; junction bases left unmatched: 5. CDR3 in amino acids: CASGLPGLWETQYF. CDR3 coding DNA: TGTGCTAGTGGTTTGCCGGGACTATGGGAGACCCAGTACTTC.

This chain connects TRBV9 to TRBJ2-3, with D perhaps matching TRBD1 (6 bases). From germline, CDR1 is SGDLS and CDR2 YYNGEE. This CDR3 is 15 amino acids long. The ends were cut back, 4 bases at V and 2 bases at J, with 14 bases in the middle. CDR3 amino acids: CASSSQGLTTDTQYF. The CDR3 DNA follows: TGTGCCAGCAGCTCACAGGGTCTTACCACAGATACGCAGTATTTT.

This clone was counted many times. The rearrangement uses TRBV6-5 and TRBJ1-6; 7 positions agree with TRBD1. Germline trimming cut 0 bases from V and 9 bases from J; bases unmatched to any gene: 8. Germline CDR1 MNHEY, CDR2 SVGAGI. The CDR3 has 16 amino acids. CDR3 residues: CASSYSSGTASSPLHF. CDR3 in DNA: TGTGCCAGCAGTTACTCGTCCGGGACAGCTTCTTCACCCCTCCACTTT.

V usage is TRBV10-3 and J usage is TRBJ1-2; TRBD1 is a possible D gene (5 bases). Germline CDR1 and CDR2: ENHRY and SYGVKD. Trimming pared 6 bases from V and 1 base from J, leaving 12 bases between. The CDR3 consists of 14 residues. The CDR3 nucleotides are TGTGCCATCAGCGCAGGGCTTAATAACTATGGCTACACCTTC. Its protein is CAISAGLNNYGYTF.

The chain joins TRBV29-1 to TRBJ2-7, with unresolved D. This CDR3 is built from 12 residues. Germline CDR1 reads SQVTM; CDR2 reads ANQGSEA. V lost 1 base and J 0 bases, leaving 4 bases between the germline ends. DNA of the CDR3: TGCAGCGTTGAAGGGAGCTCCTACGAGCAGTACTTC. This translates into CSVEGSSYEQYF.

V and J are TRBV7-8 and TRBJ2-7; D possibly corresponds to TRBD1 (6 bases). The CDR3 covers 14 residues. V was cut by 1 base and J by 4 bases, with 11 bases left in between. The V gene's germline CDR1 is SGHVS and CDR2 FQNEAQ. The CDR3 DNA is TGTGCCAGCAGCTTAGAGGCAGGGGTATACGAGCAGTACTTC. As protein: CASSLEAGVYEQYF.

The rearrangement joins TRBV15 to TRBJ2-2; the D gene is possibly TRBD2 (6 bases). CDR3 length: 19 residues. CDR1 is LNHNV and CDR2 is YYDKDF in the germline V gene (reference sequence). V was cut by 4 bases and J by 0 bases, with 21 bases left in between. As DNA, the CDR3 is TGTGCCACCAGCACCCGGGACTGGGTCTTATCCTCGAACACCGGGGAGCTGTTTTTT. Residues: CATSTRDWVLSSNTGELFF.